This T cell receptor (beta chain) was identified in a study of blood T cell repertoires in COVID-19. The wider study: Some COVID-19 samples were acute and others convalescent; all came from the United States, Italy and Spain. T cells, B-cell-depleted T cells, or PBMCs supplied cDNA or gDNA.

Participants' reported clinical history set cohort assignment. There are 14 residues in the CDR3. Trimming took 1 base from V and 9 from J; bases not matched to a gene: 6. Germline V gene data show CDR1 as LGHDT and CDR2 as YNNKEL (reference sequence). The protocol was immunoSEQ multiplex PCR, while the TCRdb copy is restricted to in-frame clones and leaves out a portion. In the table there are 250,000 or so clones, approximately 86% of which are singletons. The V and J genes are TRBV3-1 (or the pseudogene TRBV3-2) and TRBJ2-4; 7 nucleotides match TRBD1. Sequencing input: PBMCs or T cells enriched from blood (not recorded which). The sequence was collected from a woman aged 18-29 years who had recovered from COVID-19. For the CDR3, the DNA is TGTGCCAGCAGCCAAGGACAGGGTCGTGGCATTCAGTACTTC. Its protein product is CASSQGQGRGIQYF.